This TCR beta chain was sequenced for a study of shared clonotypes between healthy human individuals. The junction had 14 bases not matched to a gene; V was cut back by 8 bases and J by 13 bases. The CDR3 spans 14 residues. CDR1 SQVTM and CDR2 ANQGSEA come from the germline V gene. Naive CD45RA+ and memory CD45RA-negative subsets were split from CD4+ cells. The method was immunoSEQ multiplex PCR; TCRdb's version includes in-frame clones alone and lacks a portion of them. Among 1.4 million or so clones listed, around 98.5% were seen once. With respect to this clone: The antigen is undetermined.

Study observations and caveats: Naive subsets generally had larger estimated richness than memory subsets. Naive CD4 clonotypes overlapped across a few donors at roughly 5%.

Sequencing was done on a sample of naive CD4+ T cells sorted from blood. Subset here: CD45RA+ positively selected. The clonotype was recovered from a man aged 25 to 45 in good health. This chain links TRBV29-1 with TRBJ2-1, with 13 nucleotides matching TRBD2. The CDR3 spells CSSRGRLAGGEQFF. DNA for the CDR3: TGCAGCTCGAGAGGGAGACTAGCGGGAGGTGAACAGTTCTTC.